Listed here are 23 T cell receptor beta chains from one sample, sequenced in a study of blood T cell repertoires in COVID-19. TCRdb keeps only in-frame clones here, not all; method: immunoSEQ multiplex PCR. Among approximately 94,000 clones listed, over 75% were seen once. Sequenced material: peripheral blood. These receptors were obtained from a human donor in a cohort sampled during active COVID-19.

This chain links TRBV24-1 with TRBJ2-7, with D maybe TRBD2 (7 bases). Germline lookup yields CDR1 KGHDR and CDR2 SFDVKD. V gave up 4 bases and J gave up 9 bases, with 12 bases separating them. The CDR3 loop spans 12 amino acids. The CDR3 reads CATSDLGGRQYF. As DNA, the CDR3 is TGTGCCACCAGTGACCTCGGGGGGCGGCAGTACTTC.

This clone showed up just once. The genes are TRBV18 and TRBJ1-4, with TRBD1 matching over 7 bases. Per the germline V gene, CDR1 is KGHSH and CDR2 is LQKENI. This CDR3 is 15 amino acids long. V shed 4 bases, J shed 4 bases, and the junction held 6 bases outside the gene matches. In DNA form, the CDR3 reads TGTGCCAGCTCACGTGTTAGGGACAGTAATGAAAAACTGTTTTTT. It specifies CASSRVRDSNEKLFF.

The J gene is TRBJ2-3, the V gene TRBV3-1 (or the pseudogene TRBV3-2); TRBD1 matches 9 bases. This CDR3 is 20 amino acids long. Germline V gives CDR1 LGHDT, CDR2 YNNKEL (reference sequence). The V segment lost 1 base and the J segment 2 bases; nucleotides outside the gene matches: 16. Written as DNA, the CDR3 is TGTGCCAGCAGCCAAGGCTCAAGCATGACAGGGGGGACGTTCACAGATACGCAGTATTTT. Its translation is CASSQGSSMTGGTFTDTQYF.

The chain uses TRBV2 and TRBJ1-5; weak D call: TRBD1 (6 bases). Trimming removed 6 bases from V and 6 bases from J, with 21 bases in between. CDR3 length equals 16 residues. Looked up from germline, CDR1 is SNHLY and CDR2 is FYNNEI. The CDR3 DNA reads as TGTGCCAGCAGGGGCCGGGACATTTCGGTGGGTCAGCCCCAGCATTTT. It specifies CASRGRDISVGQPQHF.

The rearrangement uses TRBV4-3 and TRBJ2-5; no definite D call. Deletions cut 4 bases from V and 4 bases from J, with 16 bases between. This CDR3 is built from 15 residues. In germline, CDR1 is LGHNA, CDR2 YSLEER. The chain's CDR3 is CASSPDDLPGETQYF. CDR3 nucleotide sequence: TGCGCCAGCAGCCCCGACGACCTGCCGGGAGAGACCCAGTACTTC.

The CDR3 loop reads CASSLGLVKATQYF. The CDR3 DNA reads as TGTGCCAGTAGTTTGGGACTAGTAAAAGCTACGCAGTATTTT. The chain combines TRBV19 with TRBJ2-3; 8 positions match TRBD2. Germline CDR1 LNHDA, CDR2 SQIVND (reference sequence). The CDR3 length is 14 residues. Unmatched junction bases numbered 9, after V lost 5 bases and J lost 8 bases. The full variable domain, its missing parts supplied by reference TRBV19 and TRBJ2-3, is DGGITQSPKYLFRKEGQNVTLSCEQNLNHDAMYWYRQDPGQGLRLIYYSQIVNDFQKGDIAEGYSVSREKKESFPLTVTSAQKNPTAFYLCASSLGLVKATQYFGPGTRLTVL.

The V gene is TRBV20-1, the J gene TRBJ2-3, with D maybe TRBD1 (5 bases). Germline CDR1 DFQATT, CDR2 SNEGSKA (reference sequence). The V end was cut by 2 bases, the J end by 6 bases, with 6 bases between. The CDR3 has 11 residues. CDR3 nucleotides: TGCAGTGCTAGAAAGGGGGATACGCAGTATTTT. Translation: CSARKGDTQYF.

The gene calls are TRBV19 and TRBJ1-1; no reliable D call. The ends were cut back, 4 bases at V and 0 bases at J, with 21 bases in the middle. Germline-derived CDR1 and CDR2 are LNHDA and SQIVND (reference sequence). The CDR3 consists of 18 residues. CDR3 in DNA: TGTGCCAGTAGTACGGGATCCCGCGCGGCCTATATGAACACTGAAGCTTTCTTT. This sequence encodes CASSTGSRAAYMNTEAFF.

CDR3 sequence (DNA): TGTGCCAGCAGCCCATGGGGCCTTCTGAACACTGAAGCTTTCTTT. Its protein product is CASSPWGLLNTEAFF. The V gene is TRBV9, the J gene TRBJ1-1; D possibly corresponds to TRBD1 (5 bases). Deletions cut 4 bases from V and 0 bases from J, with 13 bases between. The germline V gene has CDR1 SGDLS and CDR2 YYNGEE. The CDR3 totals 15 residues.

The rearrangement uses TRBV18 and TRBJ2-7; TRBD2 matches at 8 bases. The CDR3 runs 15 residues. CDR1 and CDR2 (germline): KGHSH, LQKENI. Trimming at V came to 3 bases and at J to 8 bases, leaving 12 bases not matched to a gene. CDR3 region: CASSPAGLGPMKQYF. The CDR3 nucleotides are TGTGCCAGCTCACCTGCGGGACTAGGCCCAATGAAGCAGTACTTC.

This clone was observed once. The chain joins TRBV7-2 to TRBJ1-3; D is ambiguous. Looked up from germline, CDR1 is SGHTA and CDR2 is FQGNSA. The ends were cut back, 5 bases at V and 3 bases at J, with 5 bases in the middle. The CDR3 covers 12 residues. In DNA form, the CDR3 reads TGTGCCAGCAGCCCTCTTGGAAACACCATATATTTT. It yields the protein CASSPLGNTIYF.

This chain connects TRBV7-8 to TRBJ2-7, with D possibly matching TRBD2 (6 bases). Germline V CDR1 and CDR2: SGHVS, FQNEAQ. This CDR3 contains 15 residues. V was shortened by 5 bases and J by 0 bases, with 14 bases between the two germline ends. Here the CDR3 DNA reads TGTGCCAGCAGCATGCCCCCGGGGGACTCCTACGAGCAGTACTTC. It translates to CASSMPPGDSYEQYF.

The rearrangement joins TRBV9 to TRBJ2-1; 7 bases are a match to TRBD1. Germline-derived CDR1 and CDR2 are SGDLS and YYNGEE. The CDR3 is 15 residues long. V trimming: 3 bases; J trimming: 2 bases; junction bases outside the gene matches: 5. The CDR3, as DNA: TGTGCCAGCAGCGGCCGACAGGGCCCCTACAATGAGCAGTTCTTC. Its translation is CASSGRQGPYNEQFF.

The CDR3, as DNA: TGTGCCAGCAGCCTTGGGGGCAGCAATCAGCCCCAGCATTTT. It encodes CASSLGGSNQPQHF. The chain couples TRBV6-5 to TRBJ1-5, with D maybe TRBD1 (6 bases). The CDR3 has 14 amino acids. Trimming took 6 bases from V and 1 from J, leaving 10 bases between them. Germline CDR1 MNHEY, CDR2 SVGAGI.

V is TRBV27 and J is TRBJ2-5; 7 bases align to TRBD2. Trimming cost V 5 bases and J 3 bases; bases outside gene matches: 15. Germline assignment: CDR1 MNHEY and CDR2 SMNVEV (reference sequence). There are 17 residues in the CDR3. The CDR3: CASSIQPTSVGKETQYF. The DNA of the CDR3 is TGTGCCAGCAGTATACAACCAACTAGCGTAGGGAAAGAGACCCAGTACTTC.

The rearrangement links TRBV11-2 to TRBJ1-6; a weak D match, TRBD1 (5 bases). The germline V and J ends were trimmed by 2 bases and 7 bases, with 9 bases remaining between them. Per the germline V gene, CDR1 is SGHAT and CDR2 is FQNNGV. The CDR3 runs 14 residues. The CDR3 region is CASSLNRINSPLHF. The CDR3, as DNA: TGTGCCAGCAGCTTAAACAGGATCAATTCACCCCTCCACTTT.

This clone was seen just once. The CDR3: CASSIAGGKGHEQYF. The CDR3, as DNA: TGCGCCAGCAGCATAGCGGGAGGGAAGGGCCACGAGCAGTACTTC. V is TRBV5-1 and J is TRBJ2-7; 11 nucleotides align to TRBD2. The germline V gene has CDR1 SGHRS and CDR2 YFSETQ. The CDR3 covers 15 residues. The V segment lost 4 bases and the J segment 5 bases; nucleotides outside the gene matches: 8. Together with reference TRBV5-1 and TRBJ2-7, the CDR3 gives the full variable domain: KAGVTQTPRYLIKTRGQQVTLSCSPISGHRSVSWYQQTPGQGLQFLFEYFSETQRNKGNFPGRFSGRQFSNSRSEMNVSTLELGDSALYLCASSIAGGKGHEQYFGPGTRLTVT.

The chain is built from TRBV3-1 (or the pseudogene TRBV3-2) and TRBJ2-7, with D possibly being TRBD2 (5 bases). Germline CDR1 is LGHDT and CDR2 is YNNKEL (reference sequence). The CDR3 spans 16 residues. V was clipped by 5 bases and J by 0 bases, with 17 bases between them. The CDR3 nucleotides read TGTGCCAGCAGCGAAAACCTGGGAGCGAGCTCCTACGAGCAGTACTTC. Protein: CASSENLGASSYEQYF.

V gene TRBV5-4 combines with J gene TRBJ1-1; TRBD1 aligns across 9 bases. The CDR3 is 14 residues long. The V gene's germline CDR1 is SGHNT and CDR2 YYREEE (reference sequence). Losses at the gene ends were 0 bases for V and 5 bases for J; bases not matched to a gene: 2. The CDR3 DNA reads TGTGCCAGCAGCTTGGTCGGGACAGGGACTGAAGCTTTCTTT. Translated, it gives CASSLVGTGTEAFF.

For this clone: A read error may produce the germline difference seen at one junction end. This chain joins TRBV18 and TRBJ2-7; D not certain. This CDR3 is 13 amino acids long. The germline gives CDR1 KGHSH, CDR2 LQKENI. CDR3: CASSPPGIYKQYF. The DNA for the CDR3 is TGTGCCAGCTCACCCCCAGGAATCTACAAGCAGTACTTC.

This clone was picked up one time. The chain is built from TRBV10-3 and TRBJ2-7, with TRBD2 identical over 11 bases. The ends lost 4 bases at V and 2 bases at J; junction bases unmatched: 4. This CDR3 is built from 15 residues. The V gene's germline CDR1 is ENHRY and CDR2 SYGVKD. Here the CDR3 DNA reads TGTGCCATCAGTGCGACTAGCGGGACTGCCTACGAGCAGTACTTC. Its translation is CAISATSGTAYEQYF.

V usage is TRBV18 and J usage is TRBJ1-3; D is ambiguous. Germline lookup yields CDR1 KGHSH and CDR2 LQKENI. The CDR3 spans 15 residues. V lost 3 bases and J lost 0, with 9 bases in between. The CDR3 protein is CASSPSGNSGNTIYF. Here the CDR3 DNA reads TGTGCCAGCTCACCCTCCGGGAACTCTGGAAACACCATATATTTT.

This rearrangement joins TRBV6-5 to TRBJ1-2, with D possibly matching TRBD1 (6 bases). The CDR3 extends over 14 amino acids. Germline V gives CDR1 MNHEY, CDR2 SVGAGI. V was cut by 3 bases and J by 5 bases, with 13 bases left in between. The CDR3 here is CASSYAQGGYGYTF. CDR3 nucleotide sequence: TGTGCCAGCAGTTATGCACAGGGCGGTTATGGCTACACCTTC.